Below, 26 T cell receptor beta chains from the same sample are listed, as sequenced in a study of T cell responses to AZD1222 COVID-19 vaccine. Using immunoSEQ multiplex PCR, the repertoire was profiled, and TCRdb retains in-frame clones only, with some absent. The sample carries around 120,000 clones, over 75% recorded once. Material: peripheral blood, obtained on day 0 of AZD1222 vaccination. Receptors originate from an adult in good health.

The V call is TRBV7-2, the J call TRBJ2-5, with unresolved D. The germline CDR1 and CDR2 sequences are SGHTA and FQGNSA. V gave up 1 base and J gave up 1 base, with 10 bases separating them. The CDR3 loop spans 15 amino acids. The DNA of the CDR3 is TGTGCCAGCAGCTTAGTGTCAGGCCCCCAAGAGACCCAGTACTTC. Its protein product is CASSLVSGPQETQYF.

This chain's CDR3 is CSVVSGGGTGELFF. CDR3 DNA: TGCAGCGTTGTCTCCGGAGGTGGTACCGGGGAGCTGTTTTTT. The V and J genes are TRBV29-1 and TRBJ2-2; D perhaps matches TRBD2 (5 bases). The CDR3 totals 14 residues. V was shortened by 4 bases and J by 5 bases, with 14 bases between the two germline ends. The germline V gene has CDR1 SQVTM and CDR2 ANQGSEA.

This chain joins TRBV20-1 and TRBJ2-7; D gene ambiguous. Germline V gene lookup returns CDR1 DFQATT and CDR2 SNEGSKA (reference sequence). Trimming took 3 bases from V and 2 from J, leaving 11 bases between them. This CDR3 region has 13 residues. This CDR3 is CSASFRRAYEQYF. In DNA form, the CDR3 reads TGCAGTGCTAGTTTCAGAAGAGCCTACGAGCAGTACTTC.

A single count supports this clone. The chain employs TRBV7-3 and TRBJ2-1, with 12 bases fitting TRBD2. Germline V CDR1 and CDR2: SGHTA, FQGTGA. This CDR3 is built from 17 residues. The V gene end was trimmed by 5 bases and the J gene end by 7 bases; junction bases not matched to a gene: 12. The CDR3 loop is CASSDGTGTSGRNEQFF. The CDR3 DNA reads as TGTGCCAGCAGCGACGGGACCGGGACTAGCGGGCGTAATGAGCAGTTCTTC.

The CDR3 here is CASSQDRGNEKLFF. The DNA of the CDR3 is TGCGCCAGCAGCCAAGACAGGGGAAATGAAAAACTGTTTTTT. The chain employs TRBV4-3 and TRBJ1-4, with D possibly being TRBD1 (6 bases). CDR1 is LGHNA, CDR2 YSLEER, per germline. The CDR3 totals 14 residues. Trimming removed 0 bases from V and 5 bases from J, with 7 bases in between.

This chain joins TRBV30 and TRBJ1-1; TRBD1 might be the D (5 bases). The CDR3 has 15 residues. CDR1 GTSNPN and CDR2 SVGIG come from the germline V gene (reference sequence). V was pared by 0 bases and J by 1 base, with 12 bases between. The CDR3: CAWSVPGYKNTEAFF. CDR3 coding DNA: TGTGCCTGGAGTGTACCAGGGTATAAGAACACTGAAGCTTTCTTT. Based on the CDR3 plus reference TRBV30 and TRBJ1-1, the full variable domain is SQTIHQWPATLVQPVGSPLSLECTVEGTSNPNLYWYRQAAGRGLQLLFYSVGIGQISSEVPQNLSASRPQDRQFILSSKKLLLSDSGFYLCAWSVPGYKNTEAFFGQGTRLTVV.

The chain's CDR3 is CSVSSGDYEQYF. The CDR3 DNA follows: TGCAGCGTTTCTAGCGGGGACTACGAGCAGTACTTC. The rearrangement uses TRBV29-1 and TRBJ2-7, with 9 bases matching TRBD2. Germline V gene data show CDR1 as SQVTM and CDR2 as ANQGSEA. The CDR3 is 12 amino acids. The junction had 2 bases not matched to a gene; V was cut back by 5 bases and J by 3 bases.

The genes are TRBV12-2 and TRBJ2-4; the table's D call of TRBD2 was not tested on the DNA. TRBV12-2 counts as a pseudogene. There are 17 residues in the CDR3. The CDR3 loop reads CASRLAHSGRAKNIQYF. Here the CDR3 DNA reads TGTGCAAGTCGCTTAGCGCACAGCGGGAGAGCCAAAAACATTCAGTACTTC.

This chain links TRBV24-1 with TRBJ1-1; 8 bases agree with TRBD1. The CDR3 consists of 14 residues. V lost 9 bases to trimming and J lost 2 bases; unmatched junction nucleotides: 7. CDR1 KGHDR and CDR2 SFDVKD come from the germline V gene. The CDR3, as DNA: TGTGCCACCCCAACCGGGACAGGTAACACTGAAGCTTTCTTT. As protein: CATPTGTGNTEAFF.

V and J are TRBV7-9 and TRBJ1-1; no firm D call. Germline CDR1 is SEHNR and CDR2 is FQNEAQ (reference sequence). Trimming cost V 5 bases and J 1 base, with 11 bases left between them. This CDR3 has 14 amino acids. The CDR3 nucleotides are TGTGCCAGCAGCCACACCGAGGGGAACACTGAAGCTTTCTTT. Protein: CASSHTEGNTEAFF.

The gene calls are TRBV28 and TRBJ2-2; the D gene could be TRBD1 or TRBD2 (6 bases each). V gave up 4 bases and J gave up 4 bases, with 16 bases separating them. The CDR3 extends over 16 amino acids. Per germline, CDR1 MDHEN and CDR2 SYDVKM. CDR3: CASSYTGGRTTGELFF. The CDR3 DNA sequence: TGTGCCAGCAGTTATACCGGGGGCAGAACCACCGGGGAGCTGTTTTTT.

The J gene is TRBJ2-7, the V gene TRBV6-5, with D hard to call. CDR1 and CDR2 from the germline V gene are MNHEY and SVGAGI. Trimming shortened V by 8 bases and J by 2 bases, and 19 bases separated the two germline ends. This CDR3 has 15 residues. The CDR3 loop is CASPKSAHEPYEQYF. The CDR3 DNA follows: TGTGCCAGCCCGAAATCTGCTCACGAGCCCTACGAGCAGTACTTC.

The rearrangement joins TRBV5-1 to TRBJ2-7; 13 nucleotides agree with TRBD2. The CDR3 sequence is 16 residues long. The V gene's germline CDR1 is SGHRS and CDR2 YFSETQ. J was trimmed by 7 bases and V by 4 bases; bases with no gene match: 11. The CDR3 spells CASSLPLAGGSGEQYF. The DNA for the CDR3 is TGCGCCAGCAGCCTACCACTAGCGGGAGGGTCGGGGGAGCAGTACTTC.

The chain recombines TRBV5-4 with TRBJ2-3; 14 nucleotides match TRBD2. Germline values: CDR1 SGHNT, CDR2 YYREEE (reference sequence). Unmatched junction bases numbered 10, after V lost 1 base and J lost 9 bases. The CDR3 extends over 17 amino acids. CDR3 DNA sequence: TGTGCCAGCAGCTTGTTTACCGGACTAGCGGGAGGCCACACGCAGTATTTT. The encoded protein is CASSLFTGLAGGHTQYF.

The CDR3: CASSQDQWDGTGMANEQFF. The CDR3 DNA reads TGTGCCAGCAGCCAAGATCAGTGGGACGGGACAGGGATGGCCAATGAGCAGTTCTTC. V gene TRBV14 combines with J gene TRBJ2-1; 9 positions match TRBD1. The CDR3 contains 19 residues. V shed 0 bases and J 6 bases; nucleotides not matched to a gene: 15. Germline values: CDR1 SGHDN, CDR2 FVKESK.

The J gene is TRBJ1-1, the V gene TRBV10-3; possible D gene TRBD1, 5 bases. Trimming stripped 3 bases from V and 1 base from J, with 15 bases between. The germline gives CDR1 ENHRY, CDR2 SYGVKD. The CDR3 runs to 16 residues. CDR3 coding DNA: TGTGCCATCAGTGACTATTTCGGGGACGAGAACACTGAAGCTTTCTTT. Translated: CAISDYFGDENTEAFF.

The chain links TRBV6-4 to TRBJ2-3, with 9 bases lining up with TRBD2. With V trimmed by 6 bases and J by 3 bases, 7 bases remained unmatched. This CDR3 contains 15 residues. Germline CDR1 reads MRHNA; CDR2 reads SNTAGT. CDR3: CASSYSGSGTDTQYF. In DNA form, the CDR3 reads TGTGCCAGCAGCTATAGCGGGAGTGGGACAGATACGCAGTATTTT.

V is TRBV19 and J is TRBJ1-5; D ambiguous. The V and J ends lost 2 bases and 10 bases respectively, with 12 bases between them. The CDR3 contains 13 residues. Germline CDR1 is LNHDA and CDR2 is SQIVND (reference sequence). The chain's CDR3 is CASSISDATPQHF. CDR3 DNA sequence: TGTGCCAGTAGTATATCGGACGCAACTCCCCAGCATTTT. The full variable domain, its missing parts supplied by reference TRBV19 and TRBJ1-5, is DGGITQSPKYLFRKEGQNVTLSCEQNLNHDAMYWYRQDPGQGLRLIYYSQIVNDFQKGDIAEGYSVSREKKESFPLTVTSAQKNPTAFYLCASSISDATPQHFGDGTRLSIL.

This chain connects TRBV25-1 to TRBJ1-6; 7 nucleotides agree with TRBD1. With V trimmed by 8 bases and J by 10 bases, 5 bases remained unmatched. The CDR3 runs to 12 residues. Germline V gene data show CDR1 as MGHDK and CDR2 as SYGVNS. DNA for the CDR3: TGTGCCAGCGCGCAGGGGGGGTCACCCCTCCACTTT. The encoded protein is CASAQGGSPLHF. Supplemented by reference TRBV25-1 and TRBJ1-6, the full variable domain reads EADIYQTPRYLVIGTGKKITLECSQTMGHDKMYWYQQDPGMELHLIHYSYGVNSTEKGDLSSESTVSRIRTEHFPLTLESARPSHTSQYLCASAQGGSPLHFGNGTRLTVT.

This clone was detected only a few times. The chain employs TRBV2 and TRBJ2-2, with 8 nucleotides matching TRBD1. CDR1 and CDR2 (germline): SNHLY, FYNNEI. Trimming removed 3 bases from V and 5 bases from J; junction bases left unmatched: 8. CDR3 length equals 16 residues. The CDR3 is CASSDSRQGATGELFF. In DNA, the CDR3 is TGTGCCAGCAGTGATTCGAGGCAGGGGGCAACCGGGGAGCTGTTTTTT. Full variable domain (remainder filled in from reference TRBV2 and TRBJ2-2): EPEVTQTPSHQVTQMGQEVILRCVPISNHLYFYWYRQILGQKVEFLVSFYNNEISEKSEIFDDQFSVERPDGSNFTLKIRSTKLEDSAMYFCASSDSRQGATGELFFGEGSRLTVL.

The chain carries TRBV6-2 or TRBV6-3 and TRBJ2-7; unclear D gene. The germline V gene encodes CDR1 MNHEY and CDR2 SVGEGT. The CDR3 totals 13 residues. V was cut by 5 bases and J by 7 bases, with 15 bases left in between. The DNA for the CDR3 is TGTGCCAGCAGTCTTTCGGGCAGTTGGGAGCAGTACTTC. Its translation is CASSLSGSWEQYF.

The CDR3 DNA follows: TGTGCCAGCAGCCAAGTTAGCACAACCGAAGCTTTCTTT. It yields the protein CASSQVSTTEAFF. The chain uses TRBV3-1 (or the pseudogene TRBV3-2) and TRBJ1-1; D is undetermined. The CDR3 extends over 13 amino acids. The V end lost 1 base, the J end lost 8 bases, and 11 bases lay between the germline ends. Germline CDR1 LGHDT, CDR2 YNNKEL (reference sequence).

This sequence joins TRBV7-9 and TRBJ2-1, with 9 bases lining up with TRBD2. With V trimmed by 10 bases and J by 0 bases, 16 bases remained unmatched. The CDR3 is 18 residues long. Germline CDR1 and CDR2: SEHNR and FQNEAQ (reference sequence). CDR3 sequence (DNA): TGTGCCACAGCGATTGGATTGGGTAGCGGGAGCTCCTACAATGAGCAGTTCTTC. It is translated as CATAIGLGSGSSYNEQFF.

The chain has TRBV11-3 and TRBJ2-7; weak D call: TRBD1 (6 bases). The CDR3 is 13 residues long. The V end lost 2 bases, the J end lost 7 bases, and 12 bases lay between the germline ends. Germline V CDR1 and CDR2: SGHNT, YENEEA. Here the CDR3 reads CASSLNRVGEQYF. Here the CDR3 DNA reads TGTGCCAGCAGCTTAAACAGGGTCGGGGAGCAGTACTTC.

The V call is TRBV15, the J call TRBJ1-3; D call uncertain. This CDR3 region has 13 residues. The germline V and J ends were trimmed by 0 bases and 10 bases, with 10 bases remaining between them. Germline V CDR1 and CDR2: LNHNV, YYDKDF (reference sequence). CDR3 protein: CATSRDRGRTIYF. The CDR3 region has the DNA TGTGCCACCAGCAGAGATCGGGGTAGAACCATATATTTT.

This chain links TRBV18 with TRBJ2-1, with D possibly matching TRBD1 (5 bases). Germline lookup yields CDR1 KGHSH and CDR2 LQKENI. V was cut by 3 bases and J by 7 bases, with 22 bases left in between. The CDR3 runs 17 residues. CDR3 amino acids: CASSPPNSKRGENEQFF. In DNA, the CDR3 is TGTGCCAGCTCACCGCCGAATAGCAAAAGGGGCGAAAATGAGCAGTTCTTC.